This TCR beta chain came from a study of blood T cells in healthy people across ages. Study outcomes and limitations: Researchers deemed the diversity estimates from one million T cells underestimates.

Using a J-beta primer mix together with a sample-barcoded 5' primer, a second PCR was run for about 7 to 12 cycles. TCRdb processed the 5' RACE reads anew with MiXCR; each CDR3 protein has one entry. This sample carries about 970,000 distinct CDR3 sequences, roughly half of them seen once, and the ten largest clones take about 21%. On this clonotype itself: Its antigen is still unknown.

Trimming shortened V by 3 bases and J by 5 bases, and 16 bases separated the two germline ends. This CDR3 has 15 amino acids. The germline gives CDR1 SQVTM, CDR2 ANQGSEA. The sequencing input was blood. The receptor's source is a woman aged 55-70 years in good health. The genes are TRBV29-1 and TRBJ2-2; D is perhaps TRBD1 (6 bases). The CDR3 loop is CSVDRGRSGTGELFF. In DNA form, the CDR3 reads TGCAGCGTTGACAGGGGCCGATCGGGGACCGGGGAGCTGTTTTTT.